This entry lists 8 T cell receptor beta chains sequenced from one sample in a study of identical twins. TCRdb analysed the 5' RACE reads with MiXCR anew, one entry per CDR3 protein. Among 200,000 to 300,000 distinct CDR3 sequences listed, roughly a tenth were seen once. The sequenced sample consisted of memory T cells sorted from blood. These receptor sequences come from a man aged 50-60 years in good health.

This clonotype has a count of ten or more. The V and J genes are TRBV11-2 and TRBJ2-2; D gene ambiguous. The CDR3 runs 15 residues. Trimming cost V 1 base and J 6 bases, with 12 bases left between them. CDR1 is SGHAT, CDR2 FQNNGV, per germline. The CDR3 DNA reads as TGTGCCAGCAGCTTAGTGTCGGGTTGGCCCGGGGAGCTGTTTTTT. Translation gives CASSLVSGWPGELFF.

The chain links TRBV7-2 to TRBJ2-5; possibly TRBD2 for D (6 bases). V dropped 4 bases and J dropped 6 bases, with 15 bases sitting between them. Germline-derived CDR1 and CDR2 are SGHTA and FQGNSA. This CDR3 comprises 14 residues. The CDR3 sequence: CASSYTPGDKTQYF. The CDR3 DNA reads as TGTGCCAGCAGCTACACCCCGGGAGATAAGACCCAGTACTTC.

The V call is TRBV6-2 or TRBV6-3, the J call TRBJ2-1; 8 positions agree with TRBD1. Germline CDR1 reads MNHEY; CDR2 reads SVGEGT. V was pared by 4 bases and J by 3 bases, with 8 bases of the junction left unmatched. The CDR3 loop spans 16 amino acids. The CDR3 DNA follows: TGTGCCAGCAGTTTCTACTCCGGGACAGGCTACAATGAGCAGTTCTTC. Its translation is CASSFYSGTGYNEQFF.

The table lists this clonotype with a few counts. The chain links TRBV6-2 or TRBV6-3 to TRBJ2-1, with TRBD2 identical over 7 bases. Losses at the gene ends were 6 bases for V and 0 bases for J; bases not matched to a gene: 5. The CDR3 has 15 residues. Per germline, CDR1 MNHEY and CDR2 SVGEGT. Written as DNA, the CDR3 is TGTGCCAGCAGGAAAGCGGGGAGCTCCTACAATGAGCAGTTCTTC. Amino acid sequence: CASRKAGSSYNEQFF.

This clonotype has ten or more counts. The chain links TRBV19 to TRBJ2-1; no firm D call. Trimming took off 0 bases at V and 7 bases at J, with 16 bases between the two ends. This CDR3 contains 16 residues. Germline lookup yields CDR1 LNHDA and CDR2 SQIVND (reference sequence). This CDR3 reads CASSIDSWVPGNEQFF. CDR3 nucleotide sequence: TGTGCCAGTAGTATAGATAGCTGGGTACCCGGGAATGAGCAGTTCTTC.

This clonotype was found a few times. V usage is TRBV4-3 and J usage is TRBJ2-3; TRBD2 agrees at 10 bases. Germline trimming cut 4 bases from V and 2 bases from J; bases unmatched to any gene: 9. CDR3 length: 17 residues. Germline V CDR1 and CDR2: LGHNA, YSLEER. The CDR3 coding sequence is TGCGCCAGCAGCCGACAGCTCACTAGCGGGAACACAGATACGCAGTATTTT. Translation gives CASSRQLTSGNTDTQYF.

This clonotype was detected ten times or more. V gene TRBV20-1 combines with J gene TRBJ2-7, with D perhaps given as TRBD1 or TRBD2 (6 bases each). The germline V gene encodes CDR1 DFQATT and CDR2 SNEGSKA (reference sequence). V was shortened by 3 bases and J by 0 bases, with 15 bases between the two germline ends. This CDR3 contains 15 residues. The CDR3 DNA reads TGCAGTGCTAGGGAGGGACACCTATTCTCCTACGAGCAGTACTTC. Its protein is CSAREGHLFSYEQYF.

This clonotype was recorded at least ten times. The CDR3 protein is CASSWTGGAGYEQFF. The CDR3 DNA reads TGCGCCAGCAGCTGGACAGGGGGCGCGGGTTATGAGCAGTTCTTC. The chain employs TRBV5-1 and TRBJ2-1, with 11 positions matching TRBD1. Trimming cost V 3 bases and J 8 bases; bases outside gene matches: 7. The CDR3 length is 15 residues. Germline CDR1 and CDR2: SGHRS and YFSETQ. Full variable domain (remainder filled in from reference TRBV5-1 and TRBJ2-1): KAGVTQTPRYLIKTRGQQVTLSCSPISGHRSVSWYQQTPGQGLQFLFEYFSETQRNKGNFPGRFSGRQFSNSRSEMNVSTLELGDSALYLCASSWTGGAGYEQFFGPGTRLTVL.